This T cell receptor (beta chain) was identified in a study of CD8 T cells in Susac syndrome. CDR3 length equals 17 residues. V lost 10 bases and J lost 3, with 24 bases in between. Germline values: CDR1 SEHNR, CDR2 FQNEAQ (reference sequence). The RNA input was roughly 0.5 to 1 ug, and it was reverse transcribed with random hexamers. Coverage of TCR beta CDR3 amplification by immunoSEQ multiplex PCR extended to 54 Vbeta and 13 Jbeta. TCRdb re-called the immunoSEQ multiplex PCR reads through MiXCR, storing one row per CDR3 protein. The sample yields a few hundred thousand distinct CDR3 sequences, more than 75% seen once. The authors carried out high-throughput sequencing of TCR beta. They applied it to CD8+ and CD4+ T cells obtained from blood.

This chain joins TRBV7-9 and TRBJ2-2; D uncertain. Sequenced: CD8+ T cells from PBMCs. This TCR derives from a human donor with multiple sclerosis. The CDR3 nucleotides are TGTGCCAACAATAATTTGGCCGGCCCTTCGGACACCGGGGAGCTGTTTTTT. Translated, it gives CANNNLAGPSDTGELFF.